Listed below are T cell receptor beta chains from one sample, sequenced in a study of blood T cell repertoires in COVID-19. The protocol was immunoSEQ multiplex PCR, while the TCRdb copy is restricted to in-frame clones and leaves out a portion. The table records 330,000 or so clones, roughly 90% of them present only once. The material sequenced was peripheral blood. These receptors originate from a woman aged 60-70 years with COVID-19, enrolled during active disease. Both conserved end residues are part of each CDR3. Fields, in order: J gene, D gene, clone size, V gene, CDR3 protein, CDR3 DNA. The D gene is left open where the match is weak. Some rows mark clone size as missing; the rest say once, few, many or name a class of expanded clone.

>TRBJ2-1|-|-|TRBV20-1
CSALHHEQFF
TGCAGTGCCTTACACCATGAGCAGTTCTTC
>TRBJ1-3|TRBD1|-|TRBV18
CASSPGQGARNTIYF
TGTGCCAGCTCACCGGGACAGGGGGCTCGAAACACCATATATTTT
>TRBJ2-1|TRBD2|-|TRBV7-2
CASSLEGGGINEQFF
TGTGCCAGCAGCTTAGAGGGCGGGGGGATCAATGAGCAGTTCTTC
>TRBJ1-2|-|-|TRBV20-1
CSARGLSDTF
TGCAGTGCTAGAGGTCTGTCAGACACCTTC
>TRBJ1-5|-|many|TRBV2
CASSPIQNQPQHF
TGTGCCAGCAGTCCAATTCAAAATCAGCCCCAGCATTTT
>TRBJ2-4|-|-|TRBV4-2
CASSPWGEENIQYF
TGTGCCAGCAGCCCATGGGGGGAGGAAAACATTCAGTACTTC
>TRBJ1-4|TRBD1|-|TRBV25-1
CASSERGAGTGGWKLFF
TGTGCCAGCAGTGAAAGAGGAGCTGGGACAGGGGGTTGGAAACTGTTTTTT
>TRBJ1-1|-|-|TRBV10-1
CASSGANTEAFF
TGCGCCAGCAGTGGGGCGAACACTGAAGCTTTCTTT
>TRBJ2-3|TRBD2|-|TRBV9
CASSVATRGGGDTQYF
TGTGCCAGCAGCGTAGCTACGCGGGGGGGCGGGGATACGCAGTATTTT
>TRBJ2-5|-|-|TRBV6-2/TRBV6-3
CASTPSAVETQYF
TGTGCCAGCACCCCCTCAGCGGTGGAGACCCAGTACTTC
>TRBJ2-1|-|-|TRBV27
CASRSLGAFENEQFF
TGTGCCAGCCGGTCCCTTGGGGCATTCGAGAATGAGCAGTTCTTC
>TRBJ2-7|TRBD1|-|TRBV3-1/TRBV3-2
CASSQGRAGGREQYF
TGTGCCAGCAGCCAAGGTCGGGCAGGGGGAAGGGAGCAGTACTTC
>TRBJ2-1|TRBD2|-|TRBV18
CASSTTRSSGGEEQFF
TGTGCCAGCTCAACTACACGGTCTAGCGGGGGCGAGGAGCAGTTCTTC
>TRBJ2-2|-|-|TRBV29-1
CSVVGGNTGELFF
TGCAGCGTTGTCGGGGGGAACACCGGGGAGCTGTTTTTT
>TRBJ2-3|TRBD1|-|TRBV6-1
CASSEARTGADTQYF
TGTGCCAGCAGTGAAGCCCGGACAGGAGCAGATACGCAGTATTTT
>TRBJ1-5|-|-|TRBV30
CAWSESRSSHNQPQHF
TGTGCCTGGAGCGAAAGCAGGTCGTCACACAATCAGCCCCAGCATTTT
>TRBJ1-3|-|few|TRBV28
CASNVGWSSGNTIYF
TGTGCCAGCAACGTCGGGTGGAGCTCTGGAAACACCATATATTTT
>TRBJ1-4|-|-|TRBV27
CASTGGNNEKLFF
TGTGCCAGCACAGGCGGGAATAATGAAAAACTGTTTTTT
>TRBJ2-7|-|once|TRBV28
CASSFEGSSYEQYF
TGTGCCAGCAGTTTTGAGGGCAGCTCCTACGAGCAGTACTTC
>TRBJ1-2|-|-|TRBV4-1
CASSQDSGYDYGYTF
TGCGCCAGCAGCCAAGATTCAGGGTACGACTATGGCTACACCTTC
>TRBJ1-2|-|-|TRBV18
CASSPPGVDGYTF
TGTGCCAGCTCACCACCAGGGGTCGATGGCTACACCTTC
>TRBJ2-5|TRBD1|once|TRBV9
CASSVEPGGAKTQYF
TGTGCCAGCAGCGTAGAGCCAGGGGGCGCGAAGACCCAGTACTTC